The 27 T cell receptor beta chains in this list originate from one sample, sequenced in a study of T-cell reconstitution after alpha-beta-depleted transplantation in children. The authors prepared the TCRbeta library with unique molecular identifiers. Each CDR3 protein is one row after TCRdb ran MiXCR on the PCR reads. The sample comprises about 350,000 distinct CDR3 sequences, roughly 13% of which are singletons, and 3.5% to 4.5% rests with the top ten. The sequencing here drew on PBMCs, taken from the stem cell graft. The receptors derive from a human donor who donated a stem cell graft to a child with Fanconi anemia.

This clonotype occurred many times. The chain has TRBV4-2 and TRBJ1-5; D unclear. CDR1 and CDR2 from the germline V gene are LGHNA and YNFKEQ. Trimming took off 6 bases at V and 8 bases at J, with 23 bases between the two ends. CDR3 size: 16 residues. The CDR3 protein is CASSPTSGPHGKPQHF. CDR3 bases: TGTGCCAGCAGTCCTACGTCGGGTCCCCACGGGAAGCCCCAGCATTTT.

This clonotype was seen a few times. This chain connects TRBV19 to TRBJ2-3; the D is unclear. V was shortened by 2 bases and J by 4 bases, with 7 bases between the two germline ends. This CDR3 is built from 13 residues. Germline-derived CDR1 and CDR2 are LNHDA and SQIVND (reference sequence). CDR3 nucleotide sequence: TGTGCCAGTAGTATAAGGCAGTCAGATACGCAGTATTTT. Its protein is CASSIRQSDTQYF.

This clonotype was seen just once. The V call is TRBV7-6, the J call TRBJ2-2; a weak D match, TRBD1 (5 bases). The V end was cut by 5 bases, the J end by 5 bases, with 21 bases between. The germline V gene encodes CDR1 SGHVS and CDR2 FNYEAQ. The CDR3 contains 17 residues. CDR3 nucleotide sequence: TGTGCCAGCAGCCAGGGAAGCAGCTACTCGAGGACCGGGGAGCTGTTTTTT. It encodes CASSQGSSYSRTGELFF.

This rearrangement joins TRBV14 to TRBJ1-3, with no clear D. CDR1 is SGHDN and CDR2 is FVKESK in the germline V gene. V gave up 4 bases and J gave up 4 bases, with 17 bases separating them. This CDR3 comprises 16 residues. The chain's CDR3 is CASSPRLTLGGNTIYF. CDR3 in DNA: TGTGCCAGCAGCCCACGACTCACCCTTGGGGGAAACACCATATATTTT.

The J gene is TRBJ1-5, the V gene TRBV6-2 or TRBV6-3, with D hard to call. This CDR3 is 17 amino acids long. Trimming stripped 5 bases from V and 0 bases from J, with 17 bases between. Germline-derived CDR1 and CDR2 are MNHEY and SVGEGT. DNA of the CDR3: TGTGCCAGCAGTATTCTTAGAGGACTATATAGCAATCAGCCCCAGCATTTT. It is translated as CASSILRGLYSNQPQHF.

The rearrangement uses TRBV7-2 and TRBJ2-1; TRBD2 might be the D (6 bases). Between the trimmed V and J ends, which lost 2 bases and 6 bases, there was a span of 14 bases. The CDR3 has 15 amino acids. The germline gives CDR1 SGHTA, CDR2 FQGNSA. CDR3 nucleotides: TGTGCCAGCAGCTTATGGGGCCTGACTAGCAATGAGCAGTTCTTC. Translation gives CASSLWGLTSNEQFF.

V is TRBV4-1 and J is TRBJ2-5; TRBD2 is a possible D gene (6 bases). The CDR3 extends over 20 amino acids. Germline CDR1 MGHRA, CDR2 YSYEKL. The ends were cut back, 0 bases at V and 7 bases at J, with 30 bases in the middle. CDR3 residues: CASSQDPGSRGVPNVGTQYF. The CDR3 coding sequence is TGCGCCAGCAGCCAAGATCCTGGTTCCCGCGGGGTCCCGAATGTGGGGACCCAGTACTTC.

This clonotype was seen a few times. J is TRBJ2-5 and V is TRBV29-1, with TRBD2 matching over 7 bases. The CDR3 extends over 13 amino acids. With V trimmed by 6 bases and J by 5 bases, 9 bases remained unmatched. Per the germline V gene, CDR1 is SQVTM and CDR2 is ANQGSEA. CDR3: CSVGPDGGETQYF. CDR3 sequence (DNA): TGCAGCGTAGGCCCCGACGGGGGGGAGACCCAGTACTTC. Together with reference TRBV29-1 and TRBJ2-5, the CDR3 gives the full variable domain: SAVISQKPSRDICQRGTSLTIQCQVDSQVTMMFWYRQQPGQSLTLIATANQGSEATYESGFVIDKFPISRPNLTFSTLTVSNMSPEDSSIYLCSVGPDGGETQYFGPGTRLLVL.

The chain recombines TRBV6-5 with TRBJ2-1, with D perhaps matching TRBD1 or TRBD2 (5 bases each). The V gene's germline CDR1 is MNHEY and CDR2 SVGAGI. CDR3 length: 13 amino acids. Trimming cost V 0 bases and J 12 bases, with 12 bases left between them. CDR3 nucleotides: TGTGCCAGCAGTTACTCGAAGGGGCGGGCGCAGTTCTTC. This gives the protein CASSYSKGRAQFF.

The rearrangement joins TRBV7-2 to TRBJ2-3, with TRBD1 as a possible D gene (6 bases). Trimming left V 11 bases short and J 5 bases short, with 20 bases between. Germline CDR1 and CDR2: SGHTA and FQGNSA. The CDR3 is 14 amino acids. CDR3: CAGALRGVGDTQYF. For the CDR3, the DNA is TGTGCCGGCGCCCTCAGGGGTGTTGGAGATACGCAGTATTTT.

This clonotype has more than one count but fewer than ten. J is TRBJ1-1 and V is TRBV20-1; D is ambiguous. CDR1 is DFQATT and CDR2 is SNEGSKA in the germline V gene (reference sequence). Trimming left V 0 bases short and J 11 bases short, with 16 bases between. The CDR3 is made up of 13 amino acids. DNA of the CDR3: TGCAGTGCTAGAGATCCGAGGCGGGGAGCGGCTTTCTTT. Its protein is CSARDPRRGAAFF.

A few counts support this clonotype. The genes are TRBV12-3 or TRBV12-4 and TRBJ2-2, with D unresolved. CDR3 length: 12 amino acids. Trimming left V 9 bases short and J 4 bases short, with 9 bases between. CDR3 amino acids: CASTTFTGELFF. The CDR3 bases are TGTGCCAGTACTACCTTCACCGGGGAGCTGTTTTTT.

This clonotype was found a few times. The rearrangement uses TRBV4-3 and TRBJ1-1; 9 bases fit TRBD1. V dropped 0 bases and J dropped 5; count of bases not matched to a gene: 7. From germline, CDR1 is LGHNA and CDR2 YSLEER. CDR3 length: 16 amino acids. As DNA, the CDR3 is TGCGCCAGCAGCCAAGATTTCGGGACAGGGAGAACTGAAGCTTTCTTT. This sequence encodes CASSQDFGTGRTEAFF.

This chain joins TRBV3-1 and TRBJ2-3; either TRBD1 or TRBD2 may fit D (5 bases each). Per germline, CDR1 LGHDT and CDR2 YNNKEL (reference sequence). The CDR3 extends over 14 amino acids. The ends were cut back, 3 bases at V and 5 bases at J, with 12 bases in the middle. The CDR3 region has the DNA TGTGCCAGCAGCCAGGGGGAGCGGCTAGATACGCAGTATTTT. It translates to CASSQGERLDTQYF.

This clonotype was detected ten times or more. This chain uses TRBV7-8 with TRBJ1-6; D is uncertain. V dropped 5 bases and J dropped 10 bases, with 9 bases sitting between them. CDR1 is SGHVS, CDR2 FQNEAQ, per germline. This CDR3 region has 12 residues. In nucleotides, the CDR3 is TGTGCCAGCAGCCGGGTTGGCTCACCCCTCCACTTT. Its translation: CASSRVGSPLHF.

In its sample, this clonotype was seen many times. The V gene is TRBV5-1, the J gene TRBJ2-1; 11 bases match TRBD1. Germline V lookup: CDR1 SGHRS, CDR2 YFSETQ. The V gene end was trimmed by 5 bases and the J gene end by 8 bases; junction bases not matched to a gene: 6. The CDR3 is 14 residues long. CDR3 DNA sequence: TGCGCCAGCAGATTCGGACAGGGGGCTCATGAGCAGTTCTTC. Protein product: CASRFGQGAHEQFF.

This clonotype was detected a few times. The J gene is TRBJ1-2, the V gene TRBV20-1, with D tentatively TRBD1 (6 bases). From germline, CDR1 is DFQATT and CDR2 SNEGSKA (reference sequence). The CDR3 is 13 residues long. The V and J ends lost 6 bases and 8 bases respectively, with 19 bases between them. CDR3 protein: CSAPSRGAEGYTF. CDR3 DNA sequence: TGCAGTGCCCCCTCCCGGGGGGCCGAAGGCTACACCTTC.

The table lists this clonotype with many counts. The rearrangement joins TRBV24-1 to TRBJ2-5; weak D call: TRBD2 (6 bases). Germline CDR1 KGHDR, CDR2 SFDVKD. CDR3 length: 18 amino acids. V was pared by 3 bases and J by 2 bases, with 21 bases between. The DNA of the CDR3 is TGTGCCACCAGTGATCGTACCGGGACTCTTTCGGAGCAAGAGACCCAGTACTTC. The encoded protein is CATSDRTGTLSEQETQYF.

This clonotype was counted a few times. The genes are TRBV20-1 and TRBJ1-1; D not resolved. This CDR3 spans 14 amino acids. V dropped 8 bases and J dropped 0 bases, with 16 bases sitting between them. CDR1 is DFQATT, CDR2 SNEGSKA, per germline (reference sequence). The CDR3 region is CSPIPKLLNTEAFF. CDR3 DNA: TGCAGTCCTATACCGAAACTACTGAACACTGAAGCTTTCTTT.

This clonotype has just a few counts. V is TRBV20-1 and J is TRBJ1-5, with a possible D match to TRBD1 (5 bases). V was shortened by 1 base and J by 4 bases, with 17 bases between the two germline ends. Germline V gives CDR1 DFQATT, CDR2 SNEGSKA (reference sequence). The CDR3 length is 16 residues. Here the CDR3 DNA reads TGCAGTGCTAGAGTCCAGGCGGGGGAGAGGAATCAGCCCCAGCATTTT. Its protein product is CSARVQAGERNQPQHF.

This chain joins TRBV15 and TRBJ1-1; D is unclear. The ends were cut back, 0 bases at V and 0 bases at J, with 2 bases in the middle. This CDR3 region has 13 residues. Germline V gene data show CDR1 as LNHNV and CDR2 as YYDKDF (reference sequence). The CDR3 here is CATSRELNTEAFF. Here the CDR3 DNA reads TGTGCCACCAGCAGAGAACTGAACACTGAAGCTTTCTTT.

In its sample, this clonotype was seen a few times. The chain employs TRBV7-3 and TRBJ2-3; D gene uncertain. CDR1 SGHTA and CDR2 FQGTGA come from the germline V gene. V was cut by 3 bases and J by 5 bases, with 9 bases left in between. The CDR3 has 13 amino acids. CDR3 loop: CASSLTRRDTQYF. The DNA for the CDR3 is TGTGCCAGCAGCTTGACTCGTAGAGATACGCAGTATTTT. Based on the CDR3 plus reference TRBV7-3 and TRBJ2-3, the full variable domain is GAGVSQTPSNKVTEKGKYVELRCDPISGHTALYWYRQSLGQGPEFLIYFQGTGAADDSGLPNDRFFAVRPEGSVSTLKIQRTERGDSAVYLCASSLTRRDTQYFGPGTRLTVL.

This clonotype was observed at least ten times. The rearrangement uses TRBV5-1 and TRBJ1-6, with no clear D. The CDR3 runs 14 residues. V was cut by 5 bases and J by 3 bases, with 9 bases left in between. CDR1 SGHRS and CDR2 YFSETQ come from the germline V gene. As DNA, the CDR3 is TGCGCCAGCAGATCGGCCGACTATAATTCACCCCTCCACTTT. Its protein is CASRSADYNSPLHF.

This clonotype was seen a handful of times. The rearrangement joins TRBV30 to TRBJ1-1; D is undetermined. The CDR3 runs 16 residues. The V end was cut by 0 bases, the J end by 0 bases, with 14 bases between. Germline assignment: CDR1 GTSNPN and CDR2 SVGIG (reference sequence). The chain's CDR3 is CAWSVPGGQLNTEAFF. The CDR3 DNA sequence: TGTGCCTGGAGTGTACCGGGCGGGCAGTTGAACACTGAAGCTTTCTTT.

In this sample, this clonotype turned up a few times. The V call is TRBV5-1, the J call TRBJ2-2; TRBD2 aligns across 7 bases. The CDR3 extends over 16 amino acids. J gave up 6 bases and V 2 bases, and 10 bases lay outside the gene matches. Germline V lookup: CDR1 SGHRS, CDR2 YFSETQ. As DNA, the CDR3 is TGCGCCAGCAGCTTATTTGTAGCGGGTCGCCCCGGGGAGCTGTTTTTT. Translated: CASSLFVAGRPGELFF.

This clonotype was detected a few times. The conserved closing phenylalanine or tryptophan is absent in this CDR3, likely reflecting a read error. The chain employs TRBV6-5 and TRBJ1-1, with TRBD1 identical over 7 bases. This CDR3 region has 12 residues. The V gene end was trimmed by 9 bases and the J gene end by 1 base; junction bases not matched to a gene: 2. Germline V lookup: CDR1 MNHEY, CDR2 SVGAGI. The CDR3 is CASRTGNTEAFL. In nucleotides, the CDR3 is TGTGCCAGTAGGACAGGGAACACTGAAGCTTTCCTT.

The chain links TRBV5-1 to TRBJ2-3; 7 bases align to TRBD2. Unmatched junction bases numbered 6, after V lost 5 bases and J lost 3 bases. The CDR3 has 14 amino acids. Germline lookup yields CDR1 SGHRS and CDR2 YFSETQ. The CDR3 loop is CASRRAGSTDTQYF. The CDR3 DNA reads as TGCGCCAGCAGAAGAGCGGGGAGTACAGATACGCAGTATTTT. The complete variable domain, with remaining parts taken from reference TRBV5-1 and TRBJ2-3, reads KAGVTQTPRYLIKTRGQQVTLSCSPISGHRSVSWYQQTPGQGLQFLFEYFSETQRNKGNFPGRFSGRQFSNSRSEMNVSTLELGDSALYLCASRRAGSTDTQYFGPGTRLTVL.